This T cell receptor (beta chain) was captured by sequencing in a study of blood T cell repertoires in COVID-19. Study-wide context: The United States, Italy and Spain provided the acute and convalescent COVID-19 samples. In each case, the material was cDNA or gDNA derived from T cells, B-cell-depleted T cells, or PBMCs.

The CDR3 has 14 residues. The germline gives CDR1 LNHDA, CDR2 SQIVND (reference sequence). After removal of 6 bases from V and 2 bases from J, the junction contained 4 bases not matched to a gene. As handled by the study authors: Estimates of nucleated cell counts were drawn from the amplification of reference gene primers. The repertoire was sequenced with immunoSEQ multiplex PCR; TCRdb's copy has only in-frame clones and lacks some. V, J and clone size reflect that table, while D and trimming were determined from the DNA. The sample includes about 27,000 clones, less than 90% of them seen just once.

The chain uses TRBV19 and TRBJ2-5, with TRBD2 matching 9 bases. This TCR was sampled from a man in his 70s with active COVID-19. Source material: peripheral blood. The DNA for the CDR3 is TGTGCCAGTAGAGCGGGGGGCGGTCAAGAGACCCAGTACTTC. It translates to CASRAGGGQETQYF.